Shown below are 4 T cell receptor beta chains from a single sample sequenced in a study of cytomegalovirus exposure and HLA in healthy donors. Primers included in the PCR were 60 Vbeta and 13 Jbeta primers. TCRdb keeps only in-frame clones here, not all; method: immunoSEQ multiplex PCR. The data contain roughly 97,000 clones, about 79% of them singletons. Sequencing was carried out using PBMCs. These TCRs come from a man aged 55 to 69 in good health and CMV-seropositive.

Remarks on this clone: Lacking the conserved final phenylalanine or tryptophan, this CDR3 likely reflects a read error. It is unclear where the CDR3 begins or ends on the DNA, so no DNA is shown, and the CDR3 is as TCRdb lists it. The V call is TRBV19, the J call TRBJ1-1; the tabulated D call, TRBD1, remains unverified against the DNA. Germline-derived CDR1 and CDR2 are LNHDA and SQIVND (reference sequence). The CDR3 spans 12 amino acids, including both terminal residues. CDR3 amino acids: CASSIDNSIQLL.

The V and J genes are TRBV11-1 and TRBJ1-3, with 9 bases fitting TRBD1. Per germline, CDR1 SGHAT and CDR2 FQDESV (reference sequence). V shed 4 bases, J shed 0 bases, and the junction held 4 bases outside the gene matches. The CDR3 spans 16 residues. Here the CDR3 DNA reads TGTGCCAGCAGCTCGATGGGACAGGGCTCTGGAAACACCATATATTTT. Its translation is CASSSMGQGSGNTIYF.

The CDR3 coding sequence is TGTGCCAGCAGCAAACCTGGAGACAGGGGGCATAATTCACCCCTCCACTTT. It translates to CASSKPGDRGHNSPLHF. V usage is TRBV21-1 and J usage is TRBJ1-6; the table's D call TRBD1 went unverified against the DNA. TRBV21-1 is recorded as a pseudogene. This CDR3 is built from 17 residues.

The V gene is TRBV7-2, the J gene TRBJ2-5; TRBD2 matches at 10 bases. Germline V gene sequence: CDR1 SGHTA, CDR2 FQGNSA. After removal of 1 base from V and 5 bases from J, the junction contained 4 bases not matched to a gene. The CDR3 runs to 15 residues. CDR3 loop: CASSLGASGGETQYF. The CDR3 bases are TGTGCCAGCAGCTTAGGCGCTAGCGGGGGTGAGACCCAGTACTTC.